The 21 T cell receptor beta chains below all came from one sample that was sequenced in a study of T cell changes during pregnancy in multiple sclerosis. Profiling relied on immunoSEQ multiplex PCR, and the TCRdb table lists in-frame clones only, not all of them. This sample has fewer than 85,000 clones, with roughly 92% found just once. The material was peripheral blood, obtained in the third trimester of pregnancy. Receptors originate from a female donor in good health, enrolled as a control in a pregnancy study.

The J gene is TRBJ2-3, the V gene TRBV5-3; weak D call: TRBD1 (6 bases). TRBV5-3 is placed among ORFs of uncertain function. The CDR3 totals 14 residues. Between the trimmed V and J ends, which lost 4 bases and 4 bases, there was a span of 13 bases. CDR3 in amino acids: CARSGGPVSDTQYF. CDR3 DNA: TGTGCCAGAAGCGGGGGCCCAGTTTCAGATACGCAGTATTTT.

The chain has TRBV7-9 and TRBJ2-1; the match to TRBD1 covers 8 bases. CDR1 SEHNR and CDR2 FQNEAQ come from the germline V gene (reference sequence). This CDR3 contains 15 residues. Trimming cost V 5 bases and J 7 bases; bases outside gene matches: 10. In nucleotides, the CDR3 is TGTGCCAGCAGCCCCGGACAGGGAACCCGAAATGAGCAGTTCTTC. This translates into CASSPGQGTRNEQFF.

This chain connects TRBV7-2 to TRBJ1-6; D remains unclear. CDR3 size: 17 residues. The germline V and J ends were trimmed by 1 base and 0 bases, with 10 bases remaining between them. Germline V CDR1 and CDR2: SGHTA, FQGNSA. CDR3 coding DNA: TGTGCCAGCAGCTTAGGCCATACGAGCTCCTATAATTCACCCCTCCACTTT. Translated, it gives CASSLGHTSSYNSPLHF.

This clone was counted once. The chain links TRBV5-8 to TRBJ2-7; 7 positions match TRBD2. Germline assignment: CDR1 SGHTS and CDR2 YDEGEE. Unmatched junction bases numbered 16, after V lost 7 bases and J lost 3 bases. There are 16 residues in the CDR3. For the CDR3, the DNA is TGTGCCAGCTGGGTATTTGACGCGGGAGCAAGCTACGAGCAGTACTTC. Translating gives CASWVFDAGASYEQYF.

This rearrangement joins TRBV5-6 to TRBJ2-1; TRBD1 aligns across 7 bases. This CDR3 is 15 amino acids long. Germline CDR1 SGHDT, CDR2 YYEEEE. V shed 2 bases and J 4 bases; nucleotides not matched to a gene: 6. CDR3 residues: CASSFETGKYNEQFF. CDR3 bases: TGTGCCAGCAGCTTTGAGACAGGGAAGTACAATGAGCAGTTCTTC.

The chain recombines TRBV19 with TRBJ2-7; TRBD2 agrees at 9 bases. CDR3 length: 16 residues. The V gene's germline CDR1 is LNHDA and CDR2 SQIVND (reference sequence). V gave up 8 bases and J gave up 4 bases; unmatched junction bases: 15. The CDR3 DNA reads TGTGCCAGTTGGGGTAGAGGGCTAGCGGGGAATTACGAGCAGTACTTC. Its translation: CASWGRGLAGNYEQYF.

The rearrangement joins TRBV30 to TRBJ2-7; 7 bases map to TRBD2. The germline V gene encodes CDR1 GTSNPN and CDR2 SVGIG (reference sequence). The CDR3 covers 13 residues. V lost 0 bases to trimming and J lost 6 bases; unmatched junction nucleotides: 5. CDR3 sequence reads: CAWSVAGVGEQYF. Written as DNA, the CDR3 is TGTGCCTGGAGTGTGGCGGGAGTGGGCGAGCAGTACTTC.

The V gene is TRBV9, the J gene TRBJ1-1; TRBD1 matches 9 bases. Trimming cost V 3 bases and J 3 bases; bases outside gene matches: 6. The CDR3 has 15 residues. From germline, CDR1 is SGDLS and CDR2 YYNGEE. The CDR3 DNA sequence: TGTGCCAGCAGCGCAGGGGGACAGGGCTACACTGAAGCTTTCTTT. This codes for CASSAGGQGYTEAFF. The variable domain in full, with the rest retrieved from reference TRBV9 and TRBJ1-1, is DSGVTQTPKHLITATGQRVTLRCSPRSGDLSVYWYQQSLDQGLQFLIQYYNGEERAKGNILERFSAQQFPDLHSELNLSSLELGDSALYFCASSAGGQGYTEAFFGQGTRLTVV.

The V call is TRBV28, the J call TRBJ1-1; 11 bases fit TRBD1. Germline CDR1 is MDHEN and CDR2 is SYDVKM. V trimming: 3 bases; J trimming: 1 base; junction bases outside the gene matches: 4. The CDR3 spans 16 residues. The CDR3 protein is CASSFKGQGENTEAFF. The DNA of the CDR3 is TGTGCCAGCAGTTTCAAGGGACAGGGGGAGAACACTGAAGCTTTCTTT.

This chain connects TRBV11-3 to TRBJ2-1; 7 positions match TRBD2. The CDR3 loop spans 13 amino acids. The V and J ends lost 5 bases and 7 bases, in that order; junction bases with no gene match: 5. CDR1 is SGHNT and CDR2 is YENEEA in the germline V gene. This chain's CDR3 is CASSDGTTNEQFF. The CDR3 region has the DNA TGTGCCAGCAGCGACGGGACTACGAATGAGCAGTTCTTC.

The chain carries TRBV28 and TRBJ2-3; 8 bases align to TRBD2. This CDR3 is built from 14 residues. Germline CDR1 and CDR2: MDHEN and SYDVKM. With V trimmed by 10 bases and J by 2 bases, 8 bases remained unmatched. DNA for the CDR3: TGTGCCACCCTTAGCGGGAAATACACAGATACGCAGTATTTT. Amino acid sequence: CATLSGKYTDTQYF.

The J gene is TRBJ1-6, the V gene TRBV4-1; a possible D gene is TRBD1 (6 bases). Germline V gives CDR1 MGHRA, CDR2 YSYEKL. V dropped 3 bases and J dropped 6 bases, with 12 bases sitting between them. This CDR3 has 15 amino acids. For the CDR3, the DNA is TGCGCCAGCAGCCATAAAACAGGGTTTAATTCACCCCTCCACTTT. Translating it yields CASSHKTGFNSPLHF.

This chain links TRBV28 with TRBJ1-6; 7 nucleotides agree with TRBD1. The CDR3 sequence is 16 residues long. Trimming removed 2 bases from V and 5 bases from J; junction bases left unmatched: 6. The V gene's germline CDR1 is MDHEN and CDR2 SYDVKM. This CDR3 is CASSLGTVVNNSPLHF. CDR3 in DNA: TGTGCCAGCAGTTTAGGGACAGTTGTTAATAATTCACCCCTCCACTTT.

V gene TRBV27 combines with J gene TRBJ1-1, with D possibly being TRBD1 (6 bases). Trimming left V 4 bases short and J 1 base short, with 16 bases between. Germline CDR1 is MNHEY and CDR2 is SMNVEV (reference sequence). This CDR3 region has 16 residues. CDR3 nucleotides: TGTGCCAGCAGTTCCCTCGGGACAAGCCGGAACACTGAAGCTTTCTTT. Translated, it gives CASSSLGTSRNTEAFF.

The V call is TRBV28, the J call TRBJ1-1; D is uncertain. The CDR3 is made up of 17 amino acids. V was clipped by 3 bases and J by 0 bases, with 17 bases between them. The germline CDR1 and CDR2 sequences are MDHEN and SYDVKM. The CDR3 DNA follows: TGTGCCAGCAGTTTTCGGACGGGAATCATATTGAACACTGAAGCTTTCTTT. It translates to CASSFRTGIILNTEAFF.

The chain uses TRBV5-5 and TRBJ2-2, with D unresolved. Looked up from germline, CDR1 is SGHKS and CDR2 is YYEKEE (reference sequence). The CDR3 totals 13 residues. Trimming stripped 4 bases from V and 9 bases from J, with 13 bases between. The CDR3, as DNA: TGTGCCAGCAGCCCAACCAGCGCCAGGGAGCTGTTTTTT. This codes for CASSPTSARELFF.

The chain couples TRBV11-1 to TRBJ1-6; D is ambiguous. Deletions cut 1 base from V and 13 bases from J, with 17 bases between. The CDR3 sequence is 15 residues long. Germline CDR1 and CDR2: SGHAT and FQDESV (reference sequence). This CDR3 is CASSLERGSRSPLHF. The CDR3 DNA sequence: TGTGCCAGCAGCTTAGAGCGAGGGTCCCGATCGCCCCTCCACTTT.

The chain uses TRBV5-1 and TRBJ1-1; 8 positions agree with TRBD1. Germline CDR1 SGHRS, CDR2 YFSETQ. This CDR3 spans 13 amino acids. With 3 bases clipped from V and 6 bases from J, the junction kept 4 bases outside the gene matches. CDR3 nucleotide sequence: TGCGCCAGCAGCTGGGGGACAGGCTCTGAAGCTTTCTTT. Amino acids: CASSWGTGSEAFF.

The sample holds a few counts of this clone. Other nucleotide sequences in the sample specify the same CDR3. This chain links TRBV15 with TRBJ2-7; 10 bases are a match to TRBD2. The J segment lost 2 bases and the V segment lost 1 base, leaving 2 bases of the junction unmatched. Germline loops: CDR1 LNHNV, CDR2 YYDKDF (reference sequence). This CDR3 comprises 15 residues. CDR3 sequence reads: CATSRGLAGAYEQYF. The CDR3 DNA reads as TGTGCCACCAGCAGAGGGCTAGCGGGGGCCTACGAGCAGTACTTC.

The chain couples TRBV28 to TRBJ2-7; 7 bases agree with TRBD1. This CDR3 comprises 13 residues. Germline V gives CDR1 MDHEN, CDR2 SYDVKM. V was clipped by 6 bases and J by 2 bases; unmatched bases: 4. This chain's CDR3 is CASRRDRAYEQYF. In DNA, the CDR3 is TGTGCCAGCAGACGGGACAGAGCCTACGAGCAGTACTTC.

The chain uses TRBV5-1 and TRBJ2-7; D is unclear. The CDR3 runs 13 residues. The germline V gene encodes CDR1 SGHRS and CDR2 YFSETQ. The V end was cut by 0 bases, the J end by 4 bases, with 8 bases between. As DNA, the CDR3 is TGCGCCAGCAGCTTGGAGTCCAGATACGAGCAGTACTTC. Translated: CASSLESRYEQYF. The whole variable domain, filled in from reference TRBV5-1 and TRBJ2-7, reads KAGVTQTPRYLIKTRGQQVTLSCSPISGHRSVSWYQQTPGQGLQFLFEYFSETQRNKGNFPGRFSGRQFSNSRSEMNVSTLELGDSALYLCASSLESRYEQYFGPGTRLTVT.